A single sample gave rise to the 10 T cell receptor beta chains below, sequenced in a study of blood T cell repertoires in COVID-19. TCRdb's copy holds only in-frame clones and misses some; the assay was immunoSEQ multiplex PCR. The sample carries around 130,000 clones, around 83% recorded once. Sequencing used peripheral blood. The receptors were gathered from a woman over 75 with acute or convalescent COVID-19.

This clone was counted between two and nine times. Other DNA sequences in this specimen translate into the identical CDR3. The J gene is TRBJ2-3, the V gene TRBV2; tentative D call: TRBD2 (5 bases). The CDR3 covers 12 residues. V lost 3 bases and J lost 5, with 6 bases in between. Germline CDR1 and CDR2: SNHLY and FYNNEI. In nucleotides, the CDR3 is TGTGCCAGCAGTGATCGGGGAGATACGCAGTATTTT. Translating gives CASSDRGDTQYF.

The chain recombines TRBV7-6 with TRBJ1-1, with 7 bases matching TRBD1. V was clipped by 5 bases and J by 4 bases; unmatched bases: 10. Germline V lookup: CDR1 SGHVS, CDR2 FNYEAQ. The CDR3 runs to 15 residues. The CDR3 nucleotides are TGTGCCAGCAGCCATAGGGGGCCCTGGGGCACTGAAGCTTTCTTT. It yields the protein CASSHRGPWGTEAFF. Based on the CDR3 plus reference TRBV7-6 and TRBJ1-1, the full variable domain is GAGVSQSPRYKVTKRGQDVALRCDPISGHVSLYWYRQALGQGPEFLTYFNYEAQQDKSGLPNDRFSAERPEGSISTLTIQRTEQRDSAMYRCASSHRGPWGTEAFFGQGTRLTVV.

This chain links TRBV7-9 with TRBJ2-3, with 9 bases identical to TRBD1. CDR3 length: 15 residues. V trimming: 3 bases; J trimming: 6 bases; junction bases outside the gene matches: 7. Germline-derived CDR1 and CDR2 are SEHNR and FQNEAQ (reference sequence). The CDR3 loop reads CASSLTGGDWDTQYF. CDR3 DNA sequence: TGTGCCAGCAGCTTGACAGGGGGTGATTGGGATACGCAGTATTTT.

This chain connects TRBV4-1 to TRBJ2-5; weak D call: TRBD1 (5 bases). Trimming left V 0 bases short and J 5 bases short, with 13 bases between. The CDR3 has 15 amino acids. CDR1 and CDR2 (germline): MGHRA, YSYEKL. CDR3 loop: CASSQDPGLEETQYF. The CDR3 nucleotides are TGCGCCAGCAGCCAAGATCCAGGGCTTGAGGAGACCCAGTACTTC.

The V and J genes are TRBV11-2 and TRBJ1-1, with no clear D. The V end lost 0 bases, the J end lost 5 bases, and 7 bases lay between the germline ends. Germline CDR1 SGHAT, CDR2 FQNNGV. This CDR3 region has 13 residues. In nucleotides, the CDR3 is TGTGCCAGCAGCTTAGATGGGCAGACTGAAGCTTTCTTT. Translated, it gives CASSLDGQTEAFF.

This chain uses TRBV6-6 with TRBJ1-3; a weak D match, TRBD1 (5 bases). Trimming removed 2 bases from V and 2 bases from J, with 7 bases in between. The CDR3 is 14 amino acids. Germline V gene sequence: CDR1 MNHNY, CDR2 SVGAGI (reference sequence). The CDR3 sequence: CASSYGGTGNTIYF. CDR3 in DNA: TGTGCCAGCAGTTACGGGGGGACTGGAAACACCATATATTTT.

This chain joins TRBV6-4 and TRBJ2-7; D remains ambiguous. With 8 bases removed from V and 3 bases from J, the gap between germline ends came to 2 bases. CDR1 is MRHNA, CDR2 SNTAGT, per germline. This CDR3 has 9 residues. The CDR3 region is CASHYEQYF. The CDR3, as DNA: TGTGCCAGCCACTACGAGCAGTACTTC.

The genes are TRBV10-3 and TRBJ2-7, with D maybe TRBD1 (6 bases). The germline V gene encodes CDR1 ENHRY and CDR2 SYGVKD. CDR3 size: 14 residues. With 11 bases removed from V and 3 bases from J, the gap between germline ends came to 20 bases. The CDR3 loop is CASKDRWDLYEQYF. CDR3 DNA sequence: TGTGCCTCTAAAGACAGGTGGGACCTCTACGAGCAGTACTTC.

V gene TRBV4-1 combines with J gene TRBJ1-1; D is possibly TRBD1 (6 bases). This CDR3 has 17 residues. V dropped 2 bases and J dropped 1 base, with 17 bases sitting between them. CDR1 MGHRA and CDR2 YSYEKL come from the germline V gene. CDR3 region: CASSQPRRGAKNTEAFF. CDR3 DNA: TGCGCCAGCAGCCAACCCCGTCGGGGGGCGAAGAACACTGAAGCTTTCTTT.

This clone was seen once. The chain links TRBV6-5 to TRBJ2-3; 7 nucleotides agree with TRBD2. The ends lost 7 bases at V and 9 bases at J; junction bases unmatched: 13. Germline V gene data show CDR1 as MNHEY and CDR2 as SVGAGI. This CDR3 is built from 14 residues. This CDR3 reads CASNSGSGRRTQYF. The CDR3 coding sequence is TGTGCCAGCAATAGCGGGTCCGGTCGAAGAACGCAGTATTTT.